This T cell receptor beta chain stems from a study of blood T cell repertoires in COVID-19. Study summary: The origin of the acute and convalescent COVID-19 samples was the United States, Italy and Spain.

The CDR3 length is 13 residues. V dropped 6 bases and J dropped 2; count of bases not matched to a gene: 3. Germline CDR1 and CDR2: MDHEN and SYDVKM. Study members were between roughly 18 and 100 years old and lived in 20 to 25 US regions. Cohort assignment relied on participant-reported clinical history. Authors' data handling: Reference gene primer amplification in the assay estimated nucleated cell counts. Generated by immunoSEQ multiplex PCR, the TCRdb table keeps only in-frame clones and is missing some. That table is the source of V, J and clone size, and D and trimming were worked out from the DNA. The sample has 280,000 or so clones; around nine tenths are singletons.

The sequencing sample was made of PBMCs or T cells enriched from blood (not recorded which). The sequence came from a woman in her thirties or forties who had recovered from COVID-19. The chain combines TRBV28 with TRBJ2-7; TRBD1 aligns across 8 bases. CDR3 DNA sequence: TGTGCCAGCAGGCCGGGACAGGCCTACGAGCAGTACTTC. Amino acids: CASRPGQAYEQYF.